One sample yielded the 28 T cell receptor beta chains listed below, sequenced in a study of immune cell composition in non-small cell lung cancer. Assay used: immunoSEQ multiplex PCR; TCRdb lists only in-frame clones, some missing. Of about 2,700 clones in the sample, 65% to 75% are singletons; the top ten hold 12%. Sequenced material: lung tumor tissue. The receptors originated from a human donor with non-small cell lung cancer.

V gene TRBV19 combines with J gene TRBJ2-2; maybe TRBD2 (5 bases). The CDR3 is 12 residues long. V was clipped by 6 bases and J by 8 bases, with 10 bases between them. From germline, CDR1 is LNHDA and CDR2 SQIVND (reference sequence). The CDR3 DNA reads as TGTGCCAGTAGACCTTCGGGGGGGGAGCTGTTTTTT. Protein: CASRPSGGELFF.

V is TRBV18 and J is TRBJ1-2; TRBD1 aligns across 7 bases. The CDR3 sequence is 13 residues long. Unmatched junction bases numbered 2, after V lost 5 bases and J lost 2 bases. CDR1 is KGHSH and CDR2 is LQKENI in the germline V gene. CDR3 coding DNA: TGTGCCAGCTCATTACAGGGGAACTATGGCTACACCTTC. Residues: CASSLQGNYGYTF.

The chain links TRBV7-2 to TRBJ2-1; 8 bases fit TRBD2. Germline V gene sequence: CDR1 SGHTA, CDR2 FQGNSA. V lost 5 bases, J lost 7 bases, and 10 bases stayed unmatched. The CDR3 loop spans 15 amino acids. CDR3 in amino acids: CASSRRGSGENEQFF. The CDR3 region has the DNA TGTGCCAGCAGCAGAAGAGGTAGCGGGGAAAATGAGCAGTTCTTC.

In its sample, this clone was seen a few times. CDR3 sequence (DNA): TGTGCCAGCAGCCCTCGGACAGGGGGCAATCAGCCCCAGCATTTT. Its translation is CASSPRTGGNQPQHF. V is TRBV7-6 and J is TRBJ1-5; the match to TRBD1 covers 9 bases. Germline V gives CDR1 SGHVS, CDR2 FNYEAQ. With V trimmed by 5 bases and J by 2 bases, 4 bases remained unmatched. The CDR3 contains 15 residues. Based on the CDR3 plus reference TRBV7-6 and TRBJ1-5, the full variable domain is GAGVSQSPRYKVTKRGQDVALRCDPISGHVSLYWYRQALGQGPEFLTYFNYEAQQDKSGLPNDRFSAERPEGSISTLTIQRTEQRDSAMYRCASSPRTGGNQPQHFGDGTRLSIL.

This clone was seen just once. This rearrangement joins TRBV4-1 to TRBJ2-3; 8 nucleotides line up with TRBD1. The CDR3 runs to 15 residues. CDR1 and CDR2 from the germline V gene are MGHRA and YSYEKL. The V segment lost 4 bases and the J segment 4 bases; nucleotides outside the gene matches: 7. The DNA for the CDR3 is TGCGCCAGCAGCCCCGGGGACAGGAGGGCAGATACGCAGTATTTT. This gives the protein CASSPGDRRADTQYF.

In DNA form, the CDR3 reads TGTGCCAGCTCGGCCACTGGGGCTCGCGGCACAGATACGCAGTATTTT. This translates into CASSATGARGTDTQYF. This chain links TRBV18 with TRBJ2-3, with a weak D call TRBD1 (5 bases). Germline assignment: CDR1 KGHSH and CDR2 LQKENI. The CDR3 is 16 residues long. The ends were cut back, 6 bases at V and 1 base at J, with 17 bases in the middle.

The chain combines TRBV10-3 with TRBJ1-1; 7 bases line up with TRBD1. Germline V gives CDR1 ENHRY, CDR2 SYGVKD. V shed 5 bases and J 4 bases; nucleotides not matched to a gene: 4. This CDR3 contains 13 residues. This CDR3 is CAISPTGVTEAFF. DNA for the CDR3: TGTGCCATCAGTCCCACAGGGGTCACTGAAGCTTTCTTT.

This chain uses TRBV6-6 with TRBJ2-2; tentative D call: TRBD2 (5 bases). Per the germline V gene, CDR1 is MNHNY and CDR2 is SVGAGI (reference sequence). The CDR3 sequence is 14 residues long. V was pared by 4 bases and J by 1 base, with 7 bases between. CDR3 in amino acids: CASSSGLNTGELFF. The CDR3 coding sequence is TGTGCCAGCAGTTCGGGATTGAACACCGGGGAGCTGTTTTTT.

This clone was recorded only once. The rearrangement uses TRBV6-5 and TRBJ1-5, with D unresolved. This CDR3 is built from 14 residues. CDR1 and CDR2 from the germline V gene are MNHEY and SVGAGI. V was clipped by 7 bases and J by 5 bases, with 15 bases between them. CDR3: CASTLGGFDQPQHF. The CDR3, as DNA: TGTGCCAGCACCCTAGGAGGGTTCGATCAGCCCCAGCATTTT.

This chain links TRBV4-1 with TRBJ2-1, with 7 bases identical to TRBD2. CDR1 is MGHRA and CDR2 is YSYEKL in the germline V gene. Unmatched junction bases numbered 10, after V lost 0 bases and J lost 5 bases. There are 17 residues in the CDR3. The CDR3: CASSQDQSRGVHNEQFF. CDR3 DNA sequence: TGCGCCAGCAGCCAAGACCAGTCACGGGGGGTACACAATGAGCAGTTCTTC.

This chain joins TRBV5-1 and TRBJ2-7; D is ambiguous. V was shortened by 7 bases and J by 0 bases, with 14 bases between the two germline ends. The CDR3 loop spans 14 amino acids. Germline-derived CDR1 and CDR2 are SGHRS and YFSETQ. CDR3 DNA sequence: TGCGCCAGCTCTCGTTCTACCGACTCCTACGAGCAGTACTTC. Translated: CASSRSTDSYEQYF.

Concerning this clone: At the DNA level, this CDR3 is encoded by other sequences in the same sample as well. The chain is built from TRBV7-2 and TRBJ2-1; D may be TRBD2 (6 bases). Trimming stripped 1 base from V and 4 bases from J, with 14 bases between. Germline assignment: CDR1 SGHTA and CDR2 FQGNSA. This CDR3 region has 16 residues. The CDR3: CASSLVPGGGYNEQFF. The CDR3 DNA reads as TGTGCCAGCAGCTTAGTCCCCGGGGGAGGATACAATGAGCAGTTCTTC.

With respect to this clone: At one boundary the junction diverges from the germline segment, which might be a read error. The CDR3: CASREGTVAEAFF. The CDR3, as DNA: TGTGCCAGCAGGGAAGGGACAGTAGCCGAAGCTTTCTTT. The rearrangement links TRBV2 to TRBJ1-1, with TRBD1 matching 7 bases. The germline V gene encodes CDR1 SNHLY and CDR2 FYNNEI. This CDR3 has 13 amino acids.

The rearrangement links TRBV18 to TRBJ2-5; the match to TRBD2 covers 9 bases. The CDR3 runs 16 residues. Trimming cost V 3 bases and J 2 bases; bases outside gene matches: 7. Germline V gene lookup returns CDR1 KGHSH and CDR2 LQKENI. CDR3 nucleotides: TGTGCCAGCTCACCTCTTAGGACTAGCGTTCAAGAGACCCAGTACTTC. Amino acid sequence: CASSPLRTSVQETQYF.

The chain links TRBV5-4 to TRBJ1-1; 8 bases agree with TRBD1. CDR1 SGHNT and CDR2 YYREEE come from the germline V gene (reference sequence). V shed 3 bases and J 1 base; nucleotides not matched to a gene: 2. The CDR3 is 14 residues long. In DNA, the CDR3 is TGTGCCAGCAGCTCAGGGGGCCAGAACACTGAAGCTTTCTTT. As protein: CASSSGGQNTEAFF.

The rearrangement joins TRBV19 to TRBJ1-5, with 7 bases aligning to TRBD1. CDR1 is LNHDA, CDR2 SQIVND, per germline (reference sequence). The CDR3 covers 16 residues. V lost 7 bases, J lost 3 bases, and 12 bases stayed unmatched. The CDR3 DNA follows: TGTGCCAGTACACAAACGAACAGGGGAACCAATCAGCCCCAGCATTTT. Residues: CASTQTNRGTNQPQHF.

The V and J genes are TRBV28 and TRBJ1-1; possible D gene TRBD1, 5 bases. Germline CDR1 MDHEN, CDR2 SYDVKM. V was shortened by 7 bases and J by 4 bases, with 13 bases between the two germline ends. CDR3 size: 13 residues. The CDR3 bases are TGTGCCAGCAAAGGTGGGGGGGGCACTGAAGCTTTCTTT. Protein: CASKGGGGTEAFF.

The chain carries TRBV27 and TRBJ1-2, with 7 bases lining up with TRBD1. The trim removed 7 bases at V and 2 bases at J, leaving 4 bases unmatched. Germline CDR1 and CDR2: MNHEY and SMNVEV (reference sequence). The CDR3 runs 13 residues. The CDR3 loop is CASKTGPNYGYTF. The CDR3 DNA sequence: TGTGCCAGCAAGACAGGGCCGAACTATGGCTACACCTTC.

Details on this clone: Its ends do not fully match the called genes, so a read error is possible. The genes are TRBV7-2 and TRBJ1-5; 9 nucleotides agree with TRBD1. In germline, CDR1 is SGHTA, CDR2 FQGNSA. The CDR3 sequence is 15 residues long. For the CDR3, the DNA is TGCGCCAGCAGCTCAGACAGGGGGGCTTCGGGGCCCCAGCATTTT. Translating gives CASSSDRGASGPQHF.

The genes are TRBV10-2 and TRBJ2-3; D unclear. Germline CDR1 reads WSHSY; CDR2 reads SAAADI. Trimming stripped 0 bases from V and 4 bases from J, with 8 bases between. This CDR3 comprises 14 residues. CDR3 sequence (DNA): TGCGCCAGCAGTGAGTCGACTCGGTCAGATACGCAGTATTTT. Translating it yields CASSESTRSDTQYF.

This chain joins TRBV5-1 and TRBJ2-7; D ambiguous. CDR1 and CDR2 from the germline V gene are SGHRS and YFSETQ. V gave up 1 base and J gave up 3 bases, with 8 bases separating them. The CDR3 runs to 13 residues. The DNA of the CDR3 is TGCGCCAGCAGCTTGCTAATGAACTACGAGCAGTACTTC. It specifies CASSLLMNYEQYF.

By share of the sample, this clone is large (0.1 to 1%). The V gene is TRBV6-4, the J gene TRBJ2-2; possible D gene TRBD2, 6 bases. V lost 3 bases and J 2 bases, leaving 7 bases between the germline ends. CDR1 and CDR2 (germline): MRHNA, SNTAGT. There are 14 residues in the CDR3. This CDR3 is CASSEGLNTGELFF. CDR3 nucleotides: TGTGCCAGCAGTGAGGGACTCAACACCGGGGAGCTGTTTTTT.

On this clone: The junction differs from germline at one of its ends, possibly a read error. This chain links TRBV6-5 with TRBJ1-4; no clear D. In germline, CDR1 is MNHEY, CDR2 SVGAGI. This CDR3 spans 12 amino acids. The CDR3, as DNA: TGTGCCAGCAGTTCTGTAACTAGGGAACTTTTTTTT. Protein product: CASSSVTRELFF.

The chain employs TRBV6-5 and TRBJ1-1; TRBD1 agrees at 7 bases. The CDR3 is 13 residues long. Germline CDR1 is MNHEY and CDR2 is SVGAGI. V was pared by 6 bases and J by 1 base, with 2 bases of the junction left unmatched. The CDR3 DNA reads as TGTGCCAGCAGAGGGACAGCGAACACTGAAGCTTTCTTT. Translation gives CASRGTANTEAFF.

The gene calls are TRBV5-6 and TRBJ2-5, with 9 bases matching TRBD1. This CDR3 has 16 residues. After removal of 4 bases from V and 7 bases from J, the junction contained 14 bases not matched to a gene. Germline CDR1 is SGHDT and CDR2 is YYEEEE. In nucleotides, the CDR3 is TGTGCCAGCAGCGAGCAGTGGCTGGGGGGACAGGGGACCCAGTACTTC. It is translated as CASSEQWLGGQGTQYF.

V and J are TRBV30 and TRBJ2-7, with 7 bases aligning to TRBD1. Losses at the gene ends were 4 bases for V and 5 bases for J; bases not matched to a gene: 2. This CDR3 is built from 11 residues. In germline, CDR1 is GTSNPN, CDR2 SVGIG (reference sequence). The DNA of the CDR3 is TGTGCCTGGACCGACAGGGACGAGCAGTACTTC. Amino acids: CAWTDRDEQYF.

J is TRBJ2-4 and V is TRBV21-1; TRBD1, the table's D call, was not compared with the DNA. TRBV21-1 is a listed pseudogene. The CDR3 loop spans 17 amino acids. The CDR3 nucleotides are TGTGCCAGCAGCTCAAACTTCGCCGGGACAGGGGAACACATTCAGTACTTC. Translated: CASSSNFAGTGEHIQYF.

The chain combines TRBV5-6 with TRBJ1-1, with 7 bases that match TRBD1. The CDR3 totals 14 residues. CDR1 SGHDT and CDR2 YYEEEE come from the germline V gene. The J segment lost 4 bases and the V segment lost 2 bases, leaving 5 bases of the junction unmatched. CDR3 in DNA: TGTGCCAGCAGCTTAACAGGGGAGGTCACTGAAGCTTTCTTT. Translating it yields CASSLTGEVTEAFF.